This passage covers 8 T cell receptor beta chains from one sample sequenced in a study of untreated major depressive disorder. TCRdb keeps only in-frame clones here, not all; method: immunoSEQ multiplex PCR. The sample holds 21,000 or so clones, over 75% seen once. Sequenced input: CD4+ T cells from PBMCs. All receptors come from a woman under 40 in good health.

The chain couples TRBV7-3 to TRBJ2-1; 8 bases are a match to TRBD2. The CDR3 is made up of 15 amino acids. Germline CDR1 SGHTA, CDR2 FQGTGA. J was trimmed by 4 bases and V by 2 bases; bases with no gene match: 4. The CDR3 DNA reads as TGTGCCAGCAGCTTAGTAGCGGGGCTTTACAATGAGCAGTTCTTC. Its protein product is CASSLVAGLYNEQFF.

The chain employs TRBV27 and TRBJ1-3, with D unresolved. Germline CDR1 and CDR2: MNHEY and SMNVEV (reference sequence). V was shortened by 4 bases and J by 1 base, with 8 bases between the two germline ends. The CDR3 extends over 14 amino acids. This chain's CDR3 is CASSSLGSGNTIYF. In DNA, the CDR3 is TGTGCCAGCAGTTCCTTAGGGTCTGGAAACACCATATATTTT.

This clone was seen a handful of times. This chain joins TRBV5-1 and TRBJ1-1; D gene uncertain. This CDR3 is built from 13 residues. V was shortened by 2 bases and J by 1 base, with 6 bases between the two germline ends. The germline CDR1 and CDR2 sequences are SGHRS and YFSETQ. The CDR3 loop is CASSLYQNTEAFF. As DNA, the CDR3 is TGCGCCAGCAGCTTATATCAGAACACTGAAGCTTTCTTT.

The rearrangement joins TRBV4-3 to TRBJ2-5, with a tentative D call TRBD1 (6 bases). V lost 3 bases, J lost 4 bases, and 24 bases lay in between. Germline CDR1 is LGHNA and CDR2 is YSLEER. CDR3 length: 18 amino acids. DNA for the CDR3: TGCGCCAGCAGCCACGAAGGGGGTTGGGGGTATACGGTAGAGACCCAGTACTTC. Residues: CASSHEGGWGYTVETQYF.

The CDR3 DNA follows: TGTGCCAGTAGTCCCAGGAGGGGACAGGGGAGCTTCGAGCAGTACTTC. Its translation is CASSPRRGQGSFEQYF. V usage is TRBV19 and J usage is TRBJ2-7, with 10 bases lining up with TRBD1. Germline V gene sequence: CDR1 LNHDA, CDR2 SQIVND (reference sequence). The CDR3 consists of 16 residues. Unmatched junction bases numbered 13, after V lost 5 bases and J lost 6 bases.

The chain has TRBV27 and TRBJ1-5; D may be TRBD1 (6 bases). CDR1 is MNHEY, CDR2 SMNVEV, per germline (reference sequence). V lost 5 bases, J lost 5 bases, and 16 bases lay in between. The CDR3 loop spans 15 amino acids. The CDR3 sequence: CASSTNRDSDQPQHF. The CDR3 nucleotides are TGTGCCAGCAGTACTAACAGGGATTCCGATCAGCCCCAGCATTTT.

The chain joins TRBV18 to TRBJ1-3; TRBD1 matches 9 bases. CDR1 is KGHSH, CDR2 LQKENI, per germline. V dropped 2 bases and J dropped 5; count of bases not matched to a gene: 4. CDR3 length: 15 amino acids. The CDR3 spells CASSPAGQGRNTIYF. CDR3 coding DNA: TGTGCCAGCTCACCAGCGGGACAGGGAAGAAACACCATATATTTT. Full variable domain (outside the CDR3, taken from reference TRBV18 and TRBJ1-3): NAGVMQNPRHLVRRRGQEARLRCSPMKGHSHVYWYRQLPEEGLKFMVYLQKENIIDESGMPKERFSAEFPKEGPSILRIQQVVRGDSAAYFCASSPAGQGRNTIYFGEGSWLTVV.

V gene TRBV6-5 combines with J gene TRBJ2-1; possibly TRBD2 for D (6 bases). V dropped 2 bases and J dropped 6 bases, with 17 bases sitting between them. CDR1 is MNHEY, CDR2 SVGAGI, per germline. The CDR3 is 16 residues long. This CDR3 is CASSYHGGMRGNEQFF. CDR3 nucleotides: TGTGCCAGCAGTTACCATGGGGGGATGAGGGGCAATGAGCAGTTCTTC.